Sequencing of this T cell receptor (beta chain) was carried out in a study of T cell responses to AZD1222 COVID-19 vaccine. Study-level background: Researchers grouped second doses given at about 4 or about 12 weeks into one pool.

CDR1 is MNHNY, CDR2 SVGAGI, per germline (reference sequence). CDR3 length: 16 amino acids. Between the trimmed V and J ends, which lost 4 bases and 4 bases, there was a span of 19 bases. Clones were read by immunoSEQ multiplex PCR, and TCRdb kept only the in-frame ones, dropping some. The sample lists some 140,000 clones; around 90% were seen once. The V call is TRBV6-6, the J call TRBJ1-1; D possibly corresponds to TRBD1 (5 bases). The sample here was peripheral blood, taken on day 0 of AZD1222 vaccination. The TCR sequence derives from an adult in good health. The CDR3 spells CASSFLGGSRSTEAFF. CDR3 nucleotides: TGTGCCAGCAGTTTTCTGGGGGGGAGTAGGAGCACTGAAGCTTTCTTT.